This is a list of T cell receptor beta chains from one sample in a study of T cell responses to AZD1222 COVID-19 vaccine. Only in-frame clones appear in the TCRdb table, and some are missing; sequencing was by immunoSEQ multiplex PCR. Counted here are some 90,000 clones, about 85% occurring once; the ten biggest clones make up 1.5%. Here the sequenced sample was peripheral blood, taken on day 0 of AZD1222 vaccination. Receptor source: an adult in good health. Each CDR3 is given with its conserved first and last residue. The order of the fields is CDR3 protein, V gene, J gene.

CASTPRLLQGGTEAFF	TRBV14	TRBJ1-1
CASSPPHRANTGELFF	TRBV18	TRBJ2-2
CASSYSNLALQNTEAFF	TRBV6-2/TRBV6-3	TRBJ1-1
CASSLEASEGNEQFF	TRBV7-6	TRBJ2-1
CASSLGQAYNEQFF	TRBV5-1	TRBJ2-1
CASSLAVQPDTDTQYF	TRBV13	TRBJ2-3
CASRREIGTGELFF	TRBV2	TRBJ2-2
CASSLERVRGNTIYF	TRBV7-6	TRBJ1-3
CASSPRDRVPEAFF	TRBV3-1/TRBV3-2	TRBJ1-1
CASSPRGGTGANVLTF	TRBV7-2	TRBJ2-6
CASSYSGPSTDTQYF	TRBV6-2/TRBV6-3	TRBJ2-3
CASSPSILAGGLYNEQFF	TRBV3-1/TRBV3-2	TRBJ2-1
CASSQVTRSTEAFF	TRBV4-3	TRBJ1-1
CASSQTPGQDLDGYTF	TRBV4-2	TRBJ1-2
CASSLGPGGYGNTIYF	TRBV7-2	TRBJ1-3
CASSFRRRAGSTDTQYF	TRBV27	TRBJ2-3
CASSEVLPDRSYGYTF	TRBV6-1	TRBJ1-2
CASSENGPSNQPQHF	TRBV6-1	TRBJ1-5
CASSRGGQPYEQYF	TRBV18	TRBJ2-7
CASSESTSGAYEQYF	TRBV6-1	TRBJ2-7
CASSLPLGESARAFF	TRBV18	TRBJ1-1
CASRRQGNSPLHF	TRBV5-1	TRBJ1-6
CASSTQGSGEKLFF	TRBV18	TRBJ1-4
CSASETGPTIF	TRBV20-1	TRBJ1-5
CASSFDRGLSTHDEQFF	TRBV5-4	TRBJ2-1
CASSYHAEAFF	TRBV6-2/TRBV6-3	TRBJ1-1
CASSTIAGGYEQYF	TRBV19	TRBJ2-7
CASSIVPGLNTEAFF	TRBV19	TRBJ1-1